This T cell receptor (beta chain) was captured in a study of neoadjuvant anti-PD-1 for oral cavity cancer. Time point given: after neoadjuvant nivolumab, at surgical resection. TCRdb keeps only in-frame clones here, not all; method: immunoSEQ multiplex PCR. This sample carries tens of thousands of clones, around 83% of them seen once, and the ten largest clones take 3% to 4%. This sequence was found in a person between 35 and 79 years old with oral cavity squamous cell carcinoma. Sequences were derived from PBMCs, sampled after nivolumab (anti-PD-1) treatment.

This CDR3 reads CSASKLNEQYF. CDR3 nucleotides: TGCAGTGCTAGTAAGCTGAACGAGCAGTACTTC. The J gene is TRBJ2-7, the V gene TRBV20-1; the D is unclear. Germline loops: CDR1 DFQATT, CDR2 SNEGSKA (reference sequence). The V end lost 3 bases, the J end lost 5 bases, and 8 bases lay between the germline ends. The CDR3 has 11 residues.